The text below deals with one TCR beta chain. The table lists this clonotype with a few counts. Its target antigen remains unknown. Nothing much larger sits one base from this clone, and base qualities are not available. The treatment or condition label on this specimen signifies: live attenuated yellow fever vaccine strain. Two biological replicates of bulk PBMCs were collected at each blood-draw timepoint. A standard Ficoll-Paque protocol was used to isolate PBMCs from peripheral blood. RNA was extracted with TriZol from bulk PBMCs, CD4 and CD8 fractions, and dextramer-positive and dextramer-negative fractions. Looking up the germline V gene (reference sequence) yields CDR1 SGHKS and CDR2 YYEKEE. The CDR3 contains 18 residues, cysteine and phenylalanine counted. Solely the CDR3 DNA is kept, with 54 bases framed from the first base. V is clipped by 0 bases and J by 3 bases, and the sequence between their germline boundaries is 20 bases long.

The sample comes from a study of T cells after yellow fever vaccination (dated by TCRdb to the late 2010s). Looking at the study overall: The SMART-Seq v4 Ultra Low Input RNA kit was used to prepare libraries from fractions with low cell numbers. To track T-cell clones before and after primary and booster YFV17D yellow fever vaccination, bulk TCR alpha and beta repertoires were sequenced longitudinally. Two healthy male donors, one aged 18 to 30 and one aged 30 to 40 years, were included in the cohort. Bulk PBMC replicates and cell subsets were isolated from blood drawn at multiple timepoints before and after both primary and secondary immunization.

Results the study describes overall, beyond this receptor: The secondary T-cell response was weaker than the primary response but faster, peaking on day 5 instead of day 15. A small share of clonotypes was detected in both CD4 and CD8 compartments, with the overlap likely arising from convergent recombination. Only two donors were included in the study, so the extent to which the findings can be generalized is limited. Computational filtering was needed because FACS-sorted repertoires could contain abundant contaminating clonotypes from the bulk population. After the booster, most of the clones that had expanded following primary vaccination were detected again (96% of CD4 and 80% to 90% of CD8), which suggests that memory was broadly maintained.

The reads were generated on an Illumina NovaSeq 6000. TCR cDNA was made using 5'RACE template switching, a step that added a universal primer site and unique molecular identifiers. cDNA synthesis was primed from both the TCR alpha and TCR beta constant segments. Library amplification used two PCR steps, and the second PCR step added sample barcodes and sequencing adapters. Sequencing of the libraries was done on either Illumina HiSeq 2500 (2x100 bp) or NovaSeq (2x150 bp). The authors processed their data as follows. Demultiplexing of reads and collapsing into UMI consensus sequences were performed with MIGEC, and V(D)J alignment was carried out with MiXCR. Vaccine-responding clonotypes were defined with edgeR using replicate PBMC samples, requiring FDR below 0.01 and a log2 fold change above 5 up to day 15. Bulk clonotypes were assigned CD4 or CD8 identity according to which sequenced CD4 or CD8 repertoire held them at higher abundance. The public reads were reprocessed in TCRdb via fastp at Q25 and MiXCR, keeping in-frame beta chains. Duplicate CDR3 protein sequences are folded into a single record with the most common DNA and genes. What appears here as the V and J calls and clone size reflects TCRdb's work, not the paper's. This sample is represented by 350,000 to 450,000 distinct CDR3 sequences; 15% to 20% of them were singletons. Together, the top ten hold roughly 19% of the sample.

The specimen was PBMCs, collected before the yellow fever booster vaccination. The chain is assembled from TRBV5-5 and TRBJ2-3, with the D segment identity uncertain. This receptor was taken from a man between 18 and 29 years old who received the YFV17D yellow fever vaccine. The sequenced DNA is TGTGCCAGCAGCTTGGTTATGTCCGGCCTGGGGATGACAGATACGCAGTATTTT. Its amino acids are CASSLVMSGLGMTDTQYF.